This T cell receptor (beta chain) stems from a study of cytomegalovirus exposure and HLA in healthy donors. This clone has only one observation. The PCR ran on 60 Vbeta and 13 Jbeta primers. Sequenced by immunoSEQ multiplex PCR; TCRdb stores in-frame clones only, minus some. Here the sample spans approximately 100,000 clones, around 81% being singletons. It was healthy bone marrow donors who served as donors. The CDR3 extends over 16 amino acids. CDR1 is SGHNT, CDR2 YYREEE, per germline (reference sequence). V was clipped by 4 bases and J by 3 bases; unmatched bases: 10. The sequenced sample was PBMCs. The source is a woman younger than 45 in good health and CMV-seronegative. This sequence joins TRBV5-4 and TRBJ2-3; TRBD1 matches 8 bases. As DNA, the CDR3 is TGTGCCAGCAGCGCCGGGACAGGAGGAGGAACAGATACGCAGTATTTT. Amino acid sequence: CASSAGTGGGTDTQYF.